These 22 T cell receptor beta chains were sequenced from one sample in a study of neoadjuvant nivolumab and ipilimumab in lung cancer. Clones were sequenced by immunoSEQ multiplex PCR, and TCRdb holds only the in-frame ones, with some missing. This sample has around 21,000 clones, with about four fifths found just once. This specimen was peripheral blood, taken before neoadjuvant nivolumab, alone or with ipilimumab. The receptor source for this set is an adult with non-small cell lung cancer.

The V and J genes are TRBV6-5 and TRBJ2-7; 13 bases map to TRBD2. Per germline, CDR1 MNHEY and CDR2 SVGAGI. CDR3 length equals 15 residues. Trimming at V came to 5 bases and at J to 4 bases, leaving 5 bases not matched to a gene. The CDR3 nucleotides are TGTGCCAGCAGTGCCGGGACTAGCGGGGATTACGAGCAGTACTTC. Encoded protein: CASSAGTSGDYEQYF.

CDR3 residues: CASSAGGFNQPQHF. CDR3 in DNA: TGTGCCAGCAGCGCCGGGGGTTTCAATCAGCCCCAGCATTTT. The chain uses TRBV6-5 and TRBJ1-5; perhaps TRBD1 as D (5 bases). V lost 6 bases, J lost 3 bases, and 12 bases lay in between. The CDR3 sequence is 14 residues long. Germline values: CDR1 MNHEY, CDR2 SVGAGI.

The rearrangement uses TRBV5-6 and TRBJ2-5; no reliable D call. Trimming took 0 bases from V and 4 from J, leaving 7 bases between them. Germline lookup yields CDR1 SGHDT and CDR2 YYEEEE. This CDR3 is built from 13 residues. CDR3 bases: TGTGCCAGCAGCTTGGATCCAGGAGAGACCCAGTACTTC. Its translation: CASSLDPGETQYF.

J is TRBJ2-1 and V is TRBV9; tentative D call: TRBD1 (6 bases). Trimming removed 3 bases at V and 9 bases at J, with 19 bases between. Germline V gene sequence: CDR1 SGDLS, CDR2 YYNGEE. The CDR3 contains 15 residues. CDR3 sequence: CASSGRMTQGIEQFF. DNA for the CDR3: TGTGCCAGCAGCGGGAGGATGACCCAGGGGATTGAGCAGTTCTTC.

The rearrangement links TRBV4-2 to TRBJ2-7; 10 bases match TRBD2. Trimming took 1 base from V and 2 from J; bases not matched to a gene: 5. This CDR3 region has 16 residues. Germline V CDR1 and CDR2: LGHNA, YNFKEQ. CDR3 DNA: TGTGCCAGCAGCCAAGCCGCAGGACTAGCGGCCTACGAGCAGTACTTC. Translation: CASSQAAGLAAYEQYF.

V is TRBV2 and J is TRBJ2-1; perhaps TRBD2 as D (6 bases). CDR1 is SNHLY and CDR2 is FYNNEI in the germline V gene. V lost 6 bases, J lost 7 bases, and 16 bases lay in between. This CDR3 region has 14 residues. CDR3 DNA sequence: TGTGCCAGCAGAGGTGTACGACTAGTGAATGAGCAGTTCTTC. Amino acid sequence: CASRGVRLVNEQFF. The variable domain in full, with the rest retrieved from reference TRBV2 and TRBJ2-1, is EPEVTQTPSHQVTQMGQEVILRCVPISNHLYFYWYRQILGQKVEFLVSFYNNEISEKSEIFDDQFSVERPDGSNFTLKIRSTKLEDSAMYFCASRGVRLVNEQFFGPGTRLTVL.

CDR3 nucleotide sequence: TGTGCCAGCAGCGTTCAGGGGGCGAACTATGGCTACACCTTC. Translation: CASSVQGANYGYTF. The V gene is TRBV9, the J gene TRBJ1-2; 8 bases line up with TRBD1. V dropped 2 bases and J dropped 2; count of bases not matched to a gene: 2. CDR1 is SGDLS and CDR2 is YYNGEE in the germline V gene. The CDR3 is made up of 14 amino acids.

The chain employs TRBV7-8 and TRBJ2-7; the D is unclear. V was trimmed by 3 bases and J by 2 bases, leaving 14 bases between them. This CDR3 has 15 residues. CDR1 SGHVS and CDR2 FQNEAQ come from the germline V gene. The CDR3: CASSFLARPAYEQYF. The DNA for the CDR3 is TGTGCCAGCAGCTTCCTCGCGCGGCCGGCCTACGAGCAGTACTTC.

The chain combines TRBV4-2 with TRBJ2-6; D possibly corresponds to TRBD2 (5 bases). The V gene lost 0 bases and the J gene lost 4 bases, with 7 bases spanning the gap. CDR3 length: 15 amino acids. CDR1 and CDR2 from the germline V gene are LGHNA and YNFKEQ. CDR3 bases: TGTGCCAGCAGCCAAGAGGAGGCCGGGGCCAACGTCCTGACTTTC. Translating it yields CASSQEEAGANVLTF.

The rearrangement uses TRBV6-5 and TRBJ2-1, with no clear D. The CDR3 consists of 12 residues. V was shortened by 5 bases and J by 6 bases, with 8 bases between the two germline ends. Germline CDR1 is MNHEY and CDR2 is SVGAGI. This CDR3 reads CASSPNSNEQFF. CDR3 coding DNA: TGTGCCAGCAGTCCTAATTCCAATGAGCAGTTCTTC.

The J gene is TRBJ1-2, the V gene TRBV5-5; TRBD1 is a possible D gene (5 bases). V dropped 0 bases and J dropped 5 bases, with 14 bases sitting between them. Germline V gene lookup returns CDR1 SGHKS and CDR2 YYEKEE (reference sequence). The CDR3 consists of 15 residues. The CDR3 is CASSLVIGTVYGYTF. In DNA form, the CDR3 reads TGTGCCAGCAGCTTGGTGATAGGGACGGTATATGGCTACACCTTC.

This clone occurred a few times. This chain uses TRBV28 with TRBJ2-2; D might be TRBD1 (6 bases). The CDR3 has 13 residues. V was pared by 6 bases and J by 7 bases, with 12 bases between. The V gene's germline CDR1 is MDHEN and CDR2 SYDVKM. CDR3 protein: CASRGDMVGELFF. The CDR3 region has the DNA TGTGCCAGCAGGGGGGACATGGTCGGGGAGCTGTTTTTT.

By proportion, this clone is medium-sized. CDR3 protein: CASSPRGYNQPQHF. The CDR3 nucleotides read TGTGCCAGTAGTCCCAGGGGATACAATCAGCCCCAGCATTTT. This chain joins TRBV19 and TRBJ1-5; tentative D call: TRBD1 (6 bases). V was shortened by 5 bases and J by 3 bases, with 11 bases between the two germline ends. The germline V gene has CDR1 LNHDA and CDR2 SQIVND (reference sequence). The CDR3 has 14 amino acids.

The chain couples TRBV5-1 to TRBJ2-1; tentatively, D is TRBD1 or TRBD2 (6 bases each). V was shortened by 0 bases and J by 5 bases, with 15 bases between the two germline ends. The germline V gene encodes CDR1 SGHRS and CDR2 YFSETQ. The CDR3 is made up of 16 amino acids. CDR3 DNA sequence: TGCGCCAGCAGCTTGGTGGGGGGCCCTTCTAACAATGAGCAGTTCTTC. The encoded protein is CASSLVGGPSNNEQFF.

This clone was seen more than once but under ten times. This chain links TRBV5-1 with TRBJ2-6, with D unclear. In germline, CDR1 is SGHRS, CDR2 YFSETQ. CDR3 length: 17 amino acids. With 2 bases removed from V and 3 bases from J, the gap between germline ends came to 15 bases. CDR3 DNA: TGCGCCAGCAGCTTCCCACTTGTTCGCGATGGGGCCAACGTCCTGACTTTC. It yields the protein CASSFPLVRDGANVLTF.

The chain recombines TRBV9 with TRBJ2-3; D uncertain. Trimming shortened V by 3 bases and J by 11 bases, and 22 bases separated the two germline ends. The CDR3 covers 15 residues. The germline CDR1 and CDR2 sequences are SGDLS and YYNGEE. CDR3 amino acids: CASSEDPHPSAMQYF. In DNA, the CDR3 is TGTGCCAGCAGCGAGGACCCACACCCTTCTGCCATGCAGTATTTT.

This clone has a single count. J is TRBJ2-6 and V is TRBV19; D possibly corresponds to TRBD1 (5 bases). The length of the CDR3 is 17 residues. V was shortened by 1 base and J by 2 bases, with 12 bases between the two germline ends. The germline V gene has CDR1 LNHDA and CDR2 SQIVND (reference sequence). The CDR3 DNA follows: TGTGCCAGTAGTATAGGAAGGGGAAGGGCTGGGGCCAACGTCCTGACTTTC. As protein: CASSIGRGRAGANVLTF.

The chain has TRBV5-4 and TRBJ2-1; perhaps TRBD1 as D (5 bases). CDR3 length: 13 residues. Deletions cut 0 bases from V and 6 bases from J, with 7 bases between. In germline, CDR1 is SGHNT, CDR2 YYREEE (reference sequence). The CDR3 region has the DNA TGTGCCAGCAGCTTGGGACAGCCCAATGAGCAGTTCTTC. Protein: CASSLGQPNEQFF.

The chain employs TRBV25-1 and TRBJ2-6; TRBD1 matches at 8 bases. The CDR3 contains 18 residues. J gave up 0 bases and V 4 bases, and 8 bases lay outside the gene matches. The V gene's germline CDR1 is MGHDK and CDR2 SYGVNS. The CDR3 sequence: CASSASDRANSGANVLTF. CDR3 DNA: TGTGCCAGCAGTGCTTCGGACAGGGCTAACTCTGGGGCCAACGTCCTGACTTTC.

The J gene is TRBJ2-1, the V gene TRBV7-2; no clear D. This CDR3 region has 15 residues. The V gene's germline CDR1 is SGHTA and CDR2 FQGNSA. Between the trimmed V and J ends, which lost 2 bases and 3 bases, there was a span of 11 bases. The CDR3, as DNA: TGTGCCAGCAGCTTAAGCTCTGTTTACTACAATGAGCAGTTCTTC. Translated, it gives CASSLSSVYYNEQFF.

The chain is built from TRBV5-1 and TRBJ1-5, with D possibly matching TRBD1 (5 bases). V was pared by 4 bases and J by 2 bases, with 10 bases between. Germline-derived CDR1 and CDR2 are SGHRS and YFSETQ. The CDR3 contains 14 residues. The CDR3, as DNA: TGCGCCAGCAGCCAGGACATCGGCAATCAGCCCCAGCATTTT. Translation gives CASSQDIGNQPQHF.

This chain links TRBV9 with TRBJ1-1; D remains ambiguous. Germline V gene sequence: CDR1 SGDLS, CDR2 YYNGEE. V gave up 2 bases and J gave up 4 bases, with 15 bases separating them. The CDR3 contains 15 residues. CDR3 residues: CASSVAIGRGTEAFF. Here the CDR3 DNA reads TGTGCCAGCAGCGTGGCGATCGGACGGGGCACTGAAGCTTTCTTT.